This section outlines one T cell receptor beta chain sequence together with its context. Many counts were recorded for this clonotype. Its cognate antigen has yet to be identified. No quality values exist for individual bases; no much larger clone is one base distant. This entry comes from a study of regulatory T cells in long-lasting Graves disease (dated by TCRdb to the early 2020s). Notes on the research overall: Patients with newly diagnosed Graves' disease had been on antithyroid drugs for under 3 months. TCR sequencing covered about 13 persistent and 20 newly diagnosed Graves' disease patients, some 33 samples in total. The study took place in China and was registered as a clinical trial. Patients with persistent Graves' disease were compared with patients with newly diagnosed Graves' disease using TCR sequencing and RNA sequencing of peripheral blood. Beyond this particular receptor, the publication reports: Persistent Graves' disease patients showed lower TCR Shannon entropy and fewer highly expanded clones than newly diagnosed patients, suggesting clonal expansion. More public clonotypes were shared among persistent patients (roughly 2,700) than among newly diagnosed patients (approximately 930). Because the primary lesion, thyroid tissue, could not be accessed, the study looked at peripheral blood alone. TRBV28, TRBJ1-2 and TRBJ2-5 were preferentially used in persistent disease, while TRBV20-1 and TRBJ2-1 were favored in newly diagnosed disease. The authors acknowledged the small sample size as a limitation that may reduce accuracy. Sequencing and analysis were limited to the TCR beta chain.

Inclusive of the bounding cysteine and phenylalanine, the CDR3 is 15 residues long. Of the read, only the CDR3 DNA is kept; its 45 bases are in frame from base 1. Trimming removed 3 bases from V and 5 bases from J, leaving 14 bases between the germline ends. According to the germline V gene, CDR1 reads MDHEN and CDR2 reads SYDVKM. Per the publication, the time point label means: newly diagnosed GD, antithyroid drugs for less than 3 months. For both TCR sequencing and RNA sequencing, RNA was extracted from PBMCs in TRIzol. The diagnosis of Graves' disease followed American Thyroid Association guidelines. The patients came from an endocrinology department in Xi'an, China. From each patient, 7.5 to 9.5 milliliters of peripheral blood was collected into an EDTA anticoagulant tube. PBMCs were isolated by Ficoll Paque Plus density gradient separation without further T cell sorting. An Agilent 2100 Bioanalyzer and agarose gel were used to assess RNA quality, and a NanoDrop 2000 was used to measure RNA concentration.

Library method: multiplex PCR. Instrument used: Illumina HiSeq 4000. To build TCR beta libraries, CDR3 regions were amplified by Arm-PCR using iRepertoire HTBI primers. Gel purification was performed on PCR products prior to sequencing. Under the source paper's analysis protocol: Gene usage analysis of CDR3 amino acid clonotypes used the approximately 62 TRBV and 14 TRBJ segments found across samples. Filtered high-quality paired reads were merged into contigs using COPE and FqMerger. BLAST was used to align contigs to IMGT TRBV, TRBD and TRBJ reference genes, and CDR3 was defined according to IMGT. Highly expanded clones were defined as clonotypes with a frequency above 0.1%. Repertoire diversity was measured by Shannon entropy, and V-J evenness by the Gini coefficient. Public clonotypes were defined as clonotypes shared by more than one individual. TCRdb handled the public reads itself, with Q25 trimming in fastp and clone calling in MiXCR, and kept productive beta chains. A single entry per CDR3 protein holds the most common genes and DNA from its merged rows. These V and J calls derive from TCRdb rather than the authors' analysis. For this sample there are approximately 210,000 distinct CDR3 sequences; 15% to 20% appear just once. The ten largest make up approximately 20% of the sample.

This sequence uses TRBV28 and TRBJ1-5, with the D segment identity uncertain. This material consisted of peripheral blood mononuclear cells (PBMCs), taken at new diagnosis, from a patient treated with antithyroid drugs. The origin of this receptor is a female donor with Graves disease. The CDR3 region has the sequence CASSLAGALDQPQHF. The nucleotide sequence is given as TGTGCCAGCAGTTTGGCAGGTGCCCTGGATCAGCCCCAGCATTTT.